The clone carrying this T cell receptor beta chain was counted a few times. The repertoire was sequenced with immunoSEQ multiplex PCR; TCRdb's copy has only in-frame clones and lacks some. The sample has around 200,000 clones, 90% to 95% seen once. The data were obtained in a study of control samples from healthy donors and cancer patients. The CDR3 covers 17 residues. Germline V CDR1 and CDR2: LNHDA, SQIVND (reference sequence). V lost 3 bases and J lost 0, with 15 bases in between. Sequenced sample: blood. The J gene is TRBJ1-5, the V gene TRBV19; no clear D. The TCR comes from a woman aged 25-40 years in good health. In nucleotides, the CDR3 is TGTGCCAGTAGTATTCCAACCTTTTTAGATAGCAATCAGCCCCAGCATTTT. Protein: CASSIPTFLDSNQPQHF.